Below, 25 T cell receptor beta chains from the same sample are listed, as sequenced in a study of cytomegalovirus exposure and HLA in healthy donors. Both 60 Vbeta primers and 13 Jbeta primers went into the PCR. Some clones are missing from TCRdb's copy, which holds only in-frame ones; the method was immunoSEQ multiplex PCR. The sample lists approximately 79,000 clones; around 77% were seen once. Sample: PBMCs. The receptors stem from a boy aged 5-17 years in good health and CMV-seronegative.

This clone has only one observation. The chain has TRBV5-1 and TRBJ1-2; perhaps TRBD1 as D (6 bases). The CDR3 consists of 14 residues. Germline CDR1 is SGHRS and CDR2 is YFSETQ. V dropped 7 bases and J dropped 3 bases, with 16 bases sitting between them. CDR3 coding DNA: TGCGCCAGCGGTGTACAGGGAGTGGACTATGGCTACACCTTC. Its translation is CASGVQGVDYGYTF. The entire variable domain, with the rest obtained from reference TRBV5-1 and TRBJ1-2, is as follows: KAGVTQTPRYLIKTRGQQVTLSCSPISGHRSVSWYQQTPGQGLQFLFEYFSETQRNKGNFPGRFSGRQFSNSRSEMNVSTLELGDSALYLCASGVQGVDYGYTFGSGTRLTVV.

The chain uses TRBV11-2 and TRBJ1-2; TRBD1 might be the D (5 bases). Germline V CDR1 and CDR2: SGHAT, FQNNGV. The CDR3 totals 15 residues. V was cut by 1 base and J by 4 bases, with 13 bases left in between. CDR3 nucleotides: TGTGCCAGCAGCTTAGGGGGCAGGGCGAGCTATGGCTACACCTTC. Its protein is CASSLGGRASYGYTF.

J is TRBJ2-6 and V is TRBV2, with 10 bases identical to TRBD2. CDR1 and CDR2 (germline): SNHLY, FYNNEI. CDR3 length equals 19 residues. With V trimmed by 2 bases and J by 0 bases, 7 bases remained unmatched. The CDR3 region is CASSEPSGSKYSGANVLTF. DNA of the CDR3: TGTGCCAGCAGTGAACCTAGCGGGAGTAAATACTCTGGGGCCAACGTCCTGACTTTC.

This clone was recorded a few times. The chain uses TRBV5-1 and TRBJ2-7, with D maybe TRBD1 (6 bases). Trimming took off 4 bases at V and 1 base at J, with 12 bases between the two ends. CDR3 length: 14 amino acids. Germline V lookup: CDR1 SGHRS, CDR2 YFSETQ. CDR3 coding DNA: TGCGCCAGCAGCCCCGGACAGATTTCCTACGAGCAGTACTTC. Translation: CASSPGQISYEQYF.

The chain is built from TRBV7-2 and TRBJ1-1; 11 bases align to TRBD1. Per the germline V gene, CDR1 is SGHTA and CDR2 is FQGNSA. The junction had 12 bases not matched to a gene; V was cut back by 5 bases and J by 4 bases. This CDR3 is built from 17 residues. CDR3: CASSRRGWTGGGTEAFF. CDR3 DNA sequence: TGTGCCAGCAGCCGCAGAGGATGGACAGGGGGCGGCACTGAAGCTTTCTTT.

The chain couples TRBV18 to TRBJ2-1; D might be TRBD1 (5 bases). Germline assignment: CDR1 KGHSH and CDR2 LQKENI. V lost 3 bases and J 3 bases, leaving 12 bases between the germline ends. The CDR3 is made up of 15 amino acids. CDR3 protein: CASSPLQESYNEQFF. DNA of the CDR3: TGTGCCAGCTCACCCCTACAGGAAAGCTACAATGAGCAGTTCTTC.

The V call is TRBV7-3, the J call TRBJ2-5, with TRBD2 matching over 9 bases. V lost 5 bases to trimming and J lost 4 bases; unmatched junction nucleotides: 2. The CDR3 consists of 13 residues. Germline CDR1 reads SGHTA; CDR2 reads FQGTGA. The CDR3 bases are TGTGCCAGCAGCGTACTAGCGGGAGAGACCCAGTACTTC. Translated, it gives CASSVLAGETQYF. The whole variable domain, filled in from reference TRBV7-3 and TRBJ2-5, reads GAGVSQTPSNKVTEKGKYVELRCDPISGHTALYWYRQSLGQGPEFLIYFQGTGAADDSGLPNDRFFAVRPEGSVSTLKIQRTERGDSAVYLCASSVLAGETQYFGPGTRLLVL.

The chain couples TRBV28 to TRBJ2-7; 8 positions match TRBD2. The trim removed 5 bases at V and 3 bases at J, leaving 6 bases unmatched. CDR1 and CDR2 from the germline V gene are MDHEN and SYDVKM. The CDR3 is 14 amino acids. The CDR3 region is CASSGAGGGYEQYF. CDR3 nucleotides: TGTGCCAGCAGTGGGGCGGGGGGAGGCTACGAGCAGTACTTC.

This rearrangement joins TRBV27 to TRBJ2-7; D unresolved. The CDR3 contains 13 residues. Per the germline V gene, CDR1 is MNHEY and CDR2 is SMNVEV (reference sequence). Trimming took 0 bases from V and 3 from J, leaving 6 bases between them. The CDR3 region has the DNA TGTGCCAGCAGTTTATCGCCCAGCTACGAGCAGTACTTC. This gives the protein CASSLSPSYEQYF.

The V gene is TRBV10-3, the J gene TRBJ2-7; 12 bases are shared with TRBD1. The CDR3 runs to 12 residues. Looked up from germline, CDR1 is ENHRY and CDR2 is SYGVKD. The ends lost 11 bases at V and 6 bases at J; junction bases unmatched: 5. In nucleotides, the CDR3 is TGTGCCGCCGGGACAGGGGGCGGCGAGCAGTACTTC. Protein sequence: CAAGTGGGEQYF.

The J gene is TRBJ2-3, the V gene TRBV29-1; D ambiguous. The CDR3 consists of 10 residues. From germline, CDR1 is SQVTM and CDR2 ANQGSEA. V was cut by 5 bases and J by 10 bases, with 10 bases left in between. Written as DNA, the CDR3 is TGCAGCGTTCATGTGGGCGCGCAGTATTTT. This translates into CSVHVGAQYF.

Only one count was recorded for this clone. The rearrangement joins TRBV28 to TRBJ1-6; D might be TRBD1 (6 bases). V gave up 5 bases and J gave up 6 bases, with 11 bases separating them. The CDR3 consists of 14 residues. Germline V gene data show CDR1 as MDHEN and CDR2 as SYDVKM. The CDR3 reads CASSPYRVNSPLHF. The CDR3 DNA follows: TGTGCCAGCAGTCCCTACAGGGTTAATTCACCCCTCCACTTT.

The chain uses TRBV2 and TRBJ1-4; 8 bases match TRBD1. The junction had 13 bases not matched to a gene; V was cut back by 7 bases and J by 12 bases. The CDR3 loop spans 14 amino acids. CDR1 SNHLY and CDR2 FYNNEI come from the germline V gene. The CDR3 reads CASNGGTGPLELFF. The CDR3 DNA reads TGTGCCAGCAACGGTGGGACAGGTCCGTTAGAACTGTTTTTT.

This chain joins TRBV9 and TRBJ2-7; D is perhaps TRBD1 (6 bases). Germline V CDR1 and CDR2: SGDLS, YYNGEE. The CDR3 is 16 amino acids. V was shortened by 3 bases and J by 6 bases, with 22 bases between the two germline ends. CDR3 nucleotides: TGTGCCAGCAGCGCCACACCCTTCACAGGGAAGGCCGAGCAGTACTTC. Protein: CASSATPFTGKAEQYF. The variable domain in full, with the rest retrieved from reference TRBV9 and TRBJ2-7, is DSGVTQTPKHLITATGQRVTLRCSPRSGDLSVYWYQQSLDQGLQFLIQYYNGEERAKGNILERFSAQQFPDLHSELNLSSLELGDSALYFCASSATPFTGKAEQYFGPGTRLTVT.

V gene TRBV20-1 combines with J gene TRBJ1-2, with D possibly being TRBD1 (6 bases). This CDR3 spans 11 amino acids. The germline V and J ends were trimmed by 3 bases and 6 bases, with 8 bases remaining between them. Germline CDR1 reads DFQATT; CDR2 reads SNEGSKA (reference sequence). Here the CDR3 DNA reads TGCAGTGCTAGCAGGGGAAATGGCTACACCTTC. It specifies CSASRGNGYTF.

V usage is TRBV28 and J usage is TRBJ2-7, with 7 nucleotides matching TRBD1. The CDR3 length is 16 residues. With V trimmed by 6 bases and J by 1 base, 12 bases remained unmatched. The germline CDR1 and CDR2 sequences are MDHEN and SYDVKM. CDR3 region: CASSNEQGPSSYEQYF. As DNA, the CDR3 is TGTGCCAGCAGCAATGAACAGGGGCCCAGTTCCTACGAGCAGTACTTC.

The chain has TRBV25-1 and TRBJ1-1; D remains unclear. This CDR3 region has 16 residues. Per the germline V gene, CDR1 is MGHDK and CDR2 is SYGVNS. Trimming removed 1 base from V and 4 bases from J, with 16 bases in between. This CDR3 reads CASSESDGIGSTEAFF. DNA for the CDR3: TGTGCCAGCAGTGAATCGGACGGGATCGGGAGCACTGAAGCTTTCTTT. Full variable domain (missing parts from reference TRBV25-1 and TRBJ1-1): EADIYQTPRYLVIGTGKKITLECSQTMGHDKMYWYQQDPGMELHLIHYSYGVNSTEKGDLSSESTVSRIRTEHFPLTLESARPSHTSQYLCASSESDGIGSTEAFFGQGTRLTVV.

The V gene is TRBV10-1, the J gene TRBJ1-6; TRBD1 matches 7 bases. CDR3 length equals 18 residues. The germline V gene has CDR1 WNHNN and CDR2 SYGVQD (reference sequence). The J segment lost 0 bases and the V segment lost 4 bases, leaving 9 bases of the junction unmatched. The CDR3 DNA sequence: TGCGCCAGCAGTGTCCGACAGGGCTGGAGCTCCTATAATTCACCCCTCCACTTT. It codes for CASSVRQGWSSYNSPLHF.

This rearrangement joins TRBV18 to TRBJ2-6, with D unresolved. Trimming took 2 bases from V and 2 from J, leaving 7 bases between them. The CDR3 extends over 15 amino acids. Germline assignment: CDR1 KGHSH and CDR2 LQKENI. CDR3 amino acids: CASSPILAGANVLTF. CDR3 bases: TGTGCCAGCTCACCAATTCTAGCTGGGGCCAACGTCCTGACTTTC.

The chain links TRBV5-1 to TRBJ1-5; D is perhaps TRBD1 (6 bases). The CDR3 extends over 15 amino acids. Germline lookup yields CDR1 SGHRS and CDR2 YFSETQ. The germline V and J ends were trimmed by 4 bases and 2 bases, with 13 bases remaining between them. The CDR3, as DNA: TGCGCCAGCAGCCCCGGGGCAGGGGGCAATCAGCCCCAGCATTTT. Protein: CASSPGAGGNQPQHF. Full variable domain (outside the CDR3, taken from reference TRBV5-1 and TRBJ1-5): KAGVTQTPRYLIKTRGQQVTLSCSPISGHRSVSWYQQTPGQGLQFLFEYFSETQRNKGNFPGRFSGRQFSNSRSEMNVSTLELGDSALYLCASSPGAGGNQPQHFGDGTRLSIL.

The V call is TRBV7-9, the J call TRBJ2-2; maybe TRBD1 (6 bases). V lost 5 bases and J lost 7, with 14 bases in between. Looked up from germline, CDR1 is SEHNR and CDR2 is FQNEAQ (reference sequence). This CDR3 region has 14 residues. CDR3: CASSVNREIGELFF. In DNA, the CDR3 is TGTGCCAGCAGCGTCAACAGGGAAATCGGGGAGCTGTTTTTT.

The chain couples TRBV7-2 to TRBJ2-7, with TRBD2 matching over 7 bases. Germline lookup yields CDR1 SGHTA and CDR2 FQGNSA. CDR3 size: 15 residues. V gave up 8 bases and J gave up 6 bases; unmatched junction bases: 16. The CDR3 DNA reads TGTGCCAGCGGCTCTATAGTCGGACTAGTCCGCGAGCAGTACTTC. Translated: CASGSIVGLVREQYF. Full variable domain (missing parts from reference TRBV7-2 and TRBJ2-7): GAGVSQSPSNKVTEKGKDVELRCDPISGHTALYWYRQSLGQGLEFLIYFQGNSAPDKSGLPSDRFSAERTGGSVSTLTIQRTQQEDSAVYLCASGSIVGLVREQYFGPGTRLTVT.

V gene TRBV2 combines with J gene TRBJ1-4, with TRBD1 identical over 8 bases. Germline V gene data show CDR1 as SNHLY and CDR2 as FYNNEI. The CDR3 totals 14 residues. Trimming at V came to 6 bases and at J to 3 bases, leaving 3 bases not matched to a gene. The CDR3 coding sequence is TGTGCCAGCAGGGACAGGGCGTCTAATGAAAAACTGTTTTTT. It translates to CASRDRASNEKLFF.

This sequence joins TRBV7-2 and TRBJ1-2; TRBD1 aligns across 7 bases. J was trimmed by 4 bases and V by 5 bases; bases with no gene match: 13. CDR3 length: 16 residues. Germline loops: CDR1 SGHTA, CDR2 FQGNSA. The CDR3 spells CASSANRGLLVYGYTF. CDR3 DNA: TGTGCCAGCAGCGCAAACAGGGGCTTACTTGTCTATGGCTACACCTTC.

The chain has TRBV6-4 and TRBJ1-5; 9 bases are a match to TRBD1. Germline values: CDR1 MRHNA, CDR2 SNTAGT. Losses at the gene ends were 0 bases for V and 4 bases for J; bases not matched to a gene: 4. This CDR3 has 16 amino acids. DNA of the CDR3: TGTGCCAGCAGTGACTCCAGGACAGGGGCGAATCAGCCCCAGCATTTT. Translated, it gives CASSDSRTGANQPQHF.